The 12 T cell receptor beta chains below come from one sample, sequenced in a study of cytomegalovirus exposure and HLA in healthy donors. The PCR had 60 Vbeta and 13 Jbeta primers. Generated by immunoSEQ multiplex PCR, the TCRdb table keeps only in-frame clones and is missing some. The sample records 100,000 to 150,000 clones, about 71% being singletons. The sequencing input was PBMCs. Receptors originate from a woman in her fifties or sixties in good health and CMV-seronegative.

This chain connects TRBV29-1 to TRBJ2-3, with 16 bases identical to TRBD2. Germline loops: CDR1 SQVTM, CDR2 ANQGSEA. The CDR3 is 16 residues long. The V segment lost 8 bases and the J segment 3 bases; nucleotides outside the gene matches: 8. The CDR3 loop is CSTSGTSGRGTDTQYF. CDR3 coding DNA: TGCAGCACATCCGGGACTAGCGGGAGGGGGACAGATACGCAGTATTTT.

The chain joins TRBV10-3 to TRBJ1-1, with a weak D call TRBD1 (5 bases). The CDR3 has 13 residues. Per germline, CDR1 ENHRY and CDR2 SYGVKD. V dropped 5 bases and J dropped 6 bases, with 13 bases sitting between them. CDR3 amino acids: CAISKEQVSEAFF. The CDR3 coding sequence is TGTGCCATCAGTAAGGAACAGGTGTCTGAAGCTTTCTTT.

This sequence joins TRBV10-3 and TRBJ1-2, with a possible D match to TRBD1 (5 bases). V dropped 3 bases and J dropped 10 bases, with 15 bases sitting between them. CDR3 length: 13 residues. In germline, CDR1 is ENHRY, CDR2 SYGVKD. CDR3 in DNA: TGTGCCATCAGTGACCCGTTGGGGACTCTCTACACCTTC. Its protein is CAISDPLGTLYTF.

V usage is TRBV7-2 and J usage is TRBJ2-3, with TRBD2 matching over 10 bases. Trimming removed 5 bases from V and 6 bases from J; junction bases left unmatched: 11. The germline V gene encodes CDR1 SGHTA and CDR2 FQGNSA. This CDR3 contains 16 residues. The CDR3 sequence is CASSRQAGGRGDTQYF. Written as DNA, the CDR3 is TGTGCCAGCAGCCGACAAGCGGGAGGGCGTGGGGATACGCAGTATTTT.

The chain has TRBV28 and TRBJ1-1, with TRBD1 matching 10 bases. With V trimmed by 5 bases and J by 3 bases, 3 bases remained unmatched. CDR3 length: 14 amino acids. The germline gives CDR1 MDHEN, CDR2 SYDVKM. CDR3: CASSPGQGYTEAFF. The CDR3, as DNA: TGTGCCAGCAGTCCGGGACAGGGGTACACTGAAGCTTTCTTT.

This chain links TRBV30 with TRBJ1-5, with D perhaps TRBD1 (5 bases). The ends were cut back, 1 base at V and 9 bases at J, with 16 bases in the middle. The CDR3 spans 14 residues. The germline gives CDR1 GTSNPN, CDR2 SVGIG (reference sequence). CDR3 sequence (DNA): TGTGCCTGGAGTGGGGAGGCGGGGGGAGGGCCCCAGCATTTT. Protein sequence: CAWSGEAGGGPQHF.

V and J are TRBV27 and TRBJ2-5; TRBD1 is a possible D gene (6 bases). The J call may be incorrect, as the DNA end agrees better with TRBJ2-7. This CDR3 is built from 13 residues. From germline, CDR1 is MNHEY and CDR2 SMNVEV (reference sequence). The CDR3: CASKGQSVYEQYF. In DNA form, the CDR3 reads TGTGCCAGCAAGGGACAATCCGTCTACGAGCAGTACTTC.

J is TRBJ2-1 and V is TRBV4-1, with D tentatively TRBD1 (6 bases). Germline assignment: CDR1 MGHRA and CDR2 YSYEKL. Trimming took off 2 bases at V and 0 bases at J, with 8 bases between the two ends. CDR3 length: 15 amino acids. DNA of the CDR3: TGCGCCAGCAGCCAACAGGGGAGCTCCTACAATGAGCAGTTCTTC. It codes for CASSQQGSSYNEQFF.

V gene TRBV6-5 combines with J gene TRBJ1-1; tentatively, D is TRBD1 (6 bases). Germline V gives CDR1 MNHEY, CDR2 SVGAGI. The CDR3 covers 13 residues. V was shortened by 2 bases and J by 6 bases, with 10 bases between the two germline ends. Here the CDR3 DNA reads TGTGCCAGCAGTTACACAGGGAGAGCTGAAGCTTTCTTT. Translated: CASSYTGRAEAFF.

CDR3 nucleotides: TGTGCCAGCAGTTTTGCTGTGACAGGGATCTCTGGGGCCAACGTCCTGACTTTC. Its protein product is CASSFAVTGISGANVLTF. This sequence joins TRBV28 and TRBJ2-6, with 7 bases lining up with TRBD1. CDR3 length equals 18 residues. CDR1 is MDHEN and CDR2 is SYDVKM in the germline V gene. The V and J ends lost 3 bases and 0 bases, in that order; junction bases with no gene match: 8.

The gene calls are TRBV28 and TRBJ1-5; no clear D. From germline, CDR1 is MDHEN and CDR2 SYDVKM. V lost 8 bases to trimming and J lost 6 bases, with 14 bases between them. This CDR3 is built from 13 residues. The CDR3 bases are TGTGCCAGCTTGGGCGGGTGGGGTCAGCCCCAGCATTTT. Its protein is CASLGGWGQPQHF.

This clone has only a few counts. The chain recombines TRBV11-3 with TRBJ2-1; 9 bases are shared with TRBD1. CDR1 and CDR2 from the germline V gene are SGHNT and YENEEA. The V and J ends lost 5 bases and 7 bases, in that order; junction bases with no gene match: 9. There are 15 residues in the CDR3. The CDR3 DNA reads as TGTGCCAGCAGCCAGGGACAGGGATTTTCGAATGAGCAGTTCTTC. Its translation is CASSQGQGFSNEQFF.